The 15 T cell receptor beta chains presented below share a single source sample, sequenced in a study of brain T cells in children with intractable seizures. Data came from immunoSEQ multiplex PCR; TCRdb stores just in-frame clones and leaves some out. The data hold some 80,000 clones, with approximately 89% observed a single time. This sample comprised peripheral blood, obtained at surgery. The receptors here all came from a girl aged 2 to 9 with Rasmussen encephalitis and intractable seizures.

This clone was recorded once. The V gene is TRBV6-1, the J gene TRBJ1-1; perhaps TRBD1 as D (5 bases). Trimming left V 2 bases short and J 5 bases short, with 12 bases between. The length of the CDR3 is 14 residues. Germline CDR1 MNHNS, CDR2 SASEGT. CDR3 in DNA: TGTGCCAGCAGTGAATATGGGACCCGGACTGAAGCTTTCTTT. This gives the protein CASSEYGTRTEAFF.

The genes are TRBV6-2 or TRBV6-3 and TRBJ2-5; a weak D match, TRBD2 (7 bases). Germline V gene sequence: CDR1 MNHEY, CDR2 SVGEGT. This CDR3 is 15 amino acids long. Trimming took off 4 bases at V and 7 bases at J, with 19 bases between the two ends. CDR3: CASSSYGLGGATQYF. The CDR3 nucleotides are TGTGCCAGCAGTTCTTACGGGTTAGGGGGGGCGACCCAGTACTTC.

Written as DNA, the CDR3 is TGCAGCCTTTCGATTAGCGGGGGGGCCGCTGAGCAGTTCTTC. This codes for CSLSISGGAAEQFF. V and J are TRBV29-1 and TRBJ2-1; 11 nucleotides align to TRBD2. J was trimmed by 9 bases and V by 8 bases; bases with no gene match: 12. Germline assignment: CDR1 SQVTM and CDR2 ANQGSEA. CDR3 length: 14 residues.

This clone has a single count. V gene TRBV6-1 combines with J gene TRBJ2-1, with D possibly being TRBD2 (6 bases). Trimming shortened V by 3 bases and J by 15 bases, and 18 bases separated the two germline ends. Per germline, CDR1 MNHNS and CDR2 SASEGT. This CDR3 contains 13 residues. The CDR3 reads CASSDLAGWIPFF. CDR3 DNA: TGTGCCAGCAGTGATCTTGCGGGATGGATTCCGTTCTTC.

In nucleotides, the CDR3 is TGTGCCAGCAGCTTAGTACGCGTAGAAGCTTTCTTT. It is translated as CASSLVRVEAFF. This sequence joins TRBV7-2 and TRBJ1-1; D is ambiguous. Trimming left V 1 base short and J 8 bases short, with 8 bases between. CDR1 and CDR2 (germline): SGHTA, FQGNSA. The CDR3 has 12 amino acids.

This CDR3 is CASSLGQSGGQPQHF. DNA of the CDR3: TGTGCCAGCAGTTTGGGACAGAGCGGCGGTCAGCCCCAGCATTTT. The chain has TRBV28 and TRBJ1-5; TRBD1 agrees at 7 bases. Per germline, CDR1 MDHEN and CDR2 SYDVKM. The CDR3 has 15 amino acids. V lost 3 bases to trimming and J lost 6 bases; unmatched junction nucleotides: 8.

This chain uses TRBV6-5 with TRBJ1-1; D gene unclear. Germline V gives CDR1 MNHEY, CDR2 SVGAGI. The CDR3 contains 12 residues. Trimming pared 5 bases from V and 6 bases from J, leaving 10 bases between. The CDR3 coding sequence is TGTGCCAGCAGTAATTGGATCTCTGAAGCTTTCTTT. Amino acid sequence: CASSNWISEAFF.

The V gene is TRBV21-1, the J gene TRBJ1-1; the table's D call of TRBD1 was not tested on the DNA. TRBV21-1 is a pseudogene segment. The CDR3 contains 18 residues. The CDR3 spells CASSKATRGHGVGTEAFF. The DNA for the CDR3 is TGTGCCAGCAGCAAAGCGACGAGGGGGCACGGGGTGGGGACTGAAGCTTTCTTT.

J is TRBJ1-4 and V is TRBV4-2, with D unresolved. In germline, CDR1 is LGHNA, CDR2 YNFKEQ. The length of the CDR3 is 14 residues. Trimming removed 4 bases at V and 5 bases at J, with 11 bases between. CDR3 amino acids: CASSLQRRNEKLFF. The CDR3, as DNA: TGTGCCAGCAGCCTTCAGCGCCGGAATGAAAAACTGTTTTTT.

The chain recombines TRBV4-2 with TRBJ2-7, with D possibly called TRBD1 or TRBD2 (6 bases each). The CDR3 consists of 15 residues. V lost 1 base and J lost 7, with 17 bases in between. CDR1 and CDR2 (germline): LGHNA, YNFKEQ. CDR3 amino acids: CASSQANIGGGEQYF. The DNA of the CDR3 is TGTGCCAGCAGCCAAGCCAATATCGGGGGCGGGGAGCAGTACTTC.

Only a few counts were recorded for this clone. The V call is TRBV5-5, the J call TRBJ2-5; D perhaps matches TRBD2 (6 bases). CDR3 length: 15 residues. Germline V gives CDR1 SGHKS, CDR2 YYEKEE (reference sequence). With 2 bases removed from V and 5 bases from J, the gap between germline ends came to 16 bases. CDR3 coding DNA: TGTGCCAGCAGCTTCGCACTCCTCGGAGGGGAGACCCAGTACTTC. Its translation: CASSFALLGGETQYF.

This chain links TRBV9 with TRBJ2-3; D uncertain. CDR3 length equals 13 residues. The ends were cut back, 3 bases at V and 1 base at J, with 6 bases in the middle. CDR1 is SGDLS, CDR2 YYNGEE, per germline. The CDR3, as DNA: TGTGCCAGCAGCGCGTTGGGCACAGATACGCAGTATTTT. It translates to CASSALGTDTQYF.

The chain carries TRBV5-6 and TRBJ2-1; D is perhaps TRBD2 (6 bases). The CDR3 is 15 amino acids. Trimming left V 0 bases short and J 5 bases short, with 12 bases between. In germline, CDR1 is SGHDT, CDR2 YYEEEE. DNA for the CDR3: TGTGCCAGCAGCTTGGTAACTAGCCGGAACAATGAGCAGTTCTTC. This sequence encodes CASSLVTSRNNEQFF.

The chain links TRBV27 to TRBJ1-6; perhaps TRBD1 as D (5 bases). Per germline, CDR1 MNHEY and CDR2 SMNVEV (reference sequence). This CDR3 contains 14 residues. With 4 bases removed from V and 6 bases from J, the gap between germline ends came to 10 bases. The CDR3 DNA follows: TGTGCCAGCAGTTATCAGGGCCCTAATTCACCCCTCCACTTT. This sequence encodes CASSYQGPNSPLHF.

V gene TRBV6-5 combines with J gene TRBJ2-5; no clear D gene. The germline gives CDR1 MNHEY, CDR2 SVGAGI. Trimming cost V 7 bases and J 1 base, with 10 bases left between them. CDR3 length: 13 amino acids. The DNA for the CDR3 is TGTGCCAGCACCCGGACGGTCCAAGAGACCCAGTACTTC. Translation gives CASTRTVQETQYF.